What follows describes a single T cell receptor beta chain. The antigen is unknown. These data originate in a study of OX40 agonist ivuxolimab in advanced cancers. Study as a whole: The dose of intravenous ivuxolimab that patients received every 2 weeks ranged from 0.01 to 10 mg/kg. Prior checkpoint blockade (anti-PD-1, anti-PD-L1 or anti-CTLA-4) was permitted; less than 45% had it. Whole-study results and caveats: People who partly responded at 0.1-3.0 mg/kg had some of the least clonal expansion seen.

Only in-frame clones appear in the TCRdb table, and some are missing; sequencing was by immunoSEQ multiplex PCR. The sample records 65,000 to 95,000 clones, approximately 85% being singletons. Autoimmune disease history or systemic immunosuppression led to patients being barred. The CDR3 runs 14 residues. Trimming pared 3 bases from V and 0 bases from J, leaving 6 bases between. Germline assignment: CDR1 MDHEN and CDR2 SYDVKM. Sample: CD4+ or CD8+ T cells sorted from blood, taken in a trial of the OX40 agonist ivuxolimab. This TCR was recovered from an adult with an advanced solid tumor such as melanoma, head and neck, liver or kidney cancer. V and J are TRBV28 and TRBJ1-3; no clear D gene. CDR3 nucleotide sequence: TGTGCCAGCAGTTTTGGGAGCTCTGGAAACACCATATATTTT. It yields the protein CASSFGSSGNTIYF.